This paragraph covers one T cell receptor beta chain sequence. Its target is unknown. Profiling relied on immunoSEQ multiplex PCR, and the TCRdb table lists in-frame clones only, not all of them. The table has about 75,000 clones, around four fifths seen once; the top ten hold more than 2%. This sample is part of a study of T cell clones after liver transplantation. The germline CDR1 and CDR2 sequences are LNHDA and SQIVND (reference sequence). The CDR3 contains 15 residues. V dropped 4 bases and J dropped 2; count of bases not matched to a gene: 3. Study observations and caveats: Conclusions were preliminary, with small, heterogeneous patient groups.

The genes are TRBV19 and TRBJ2-5; 11 nucleotides align to TRBD2. The specimen was CD4+ T cells from blood, collected around 50 months after liver transplant. This receptor was obtained from a human patient who received a liver transplant. The graft donor may account for some of the T cells. CDR3: CASSKGTSGQETQYF. CDR3 sequence (DNA): TGTGCCAGTAGTAAAGGGACTAGCGGACAAGAGACCCAGTACTTC.